The 13 T cell receptor beta chains below all came from one sample that was sequenced in a study of cytotoxic CD8 clonotypes in ibrutinib-treated CLL. Libraries were prepared by immunoSEQ multiplex PCR; TCRdb keeps only in-frame clonotypes and omits some of them. The sample holds approximately 46,000 clones, approximately 74% seen once. Sequenced material: PBMCs, taken after 12 months of ibrutinib treatment. The origin of the receptors is a human donor with chronic lymphocytic leukemia.

CDR3 amino acids: CSVRGYEQYF. Written as DNA, the CDR3 is TGCAGCGTCAGGGGTTACGAGCAGTACTTC. The V call is TRBV29-1, the J call TRBJ2-7, with a possible D match to TRBD1 (6 bases). The ends were cut back, 6 bases at V and 4 bases at J, with 7 bases in the middle. This CDR3 spans 10 amino acids. The germline CDR1 and CDR2 sequences are SQVTM and ANQGSEA.

The rearrangement links TRBV6-5 to TRBJ2-5, with 12 bases fitting TRBD1. The CDR3 is made up of 16 amino acids. The V gene's germline CDR1 is MNHEY and CDR2 SVGAGI. J lost 5 bases, V lost 4 bases, and 8 bases had no gene match. In DNA form, the CDR3 reads TGTGCCAGCAGTTTTTCGGAGGGACAGGGGGCGGAGACCCAGTACTTC. It yields the protein CASSFSEGQGAETQYF.

The V gene is TRBV19, the J gene TRBJ2-7, with 10 bases identical to TRBD1. There are 15 residues in the CDR3. Germline-derived CDR1 and CDR2 are LNHDA and SQIVND (reference sequence). J lost 1 base, V lost 6 bases, and 6 bases had no gene match. Here the CDR3 reads CASSGGQGPSYEQYF. CDR3 DNA: TGTGCCAGTAGCGGGGGACAGGGGCCTTCCTACGAGCAGTACTTC.

The genes are TRBV28 and TRBJ1-1; no definite D call. Germline-derived CDR1 and CDR2 are MDHEN and SYDVKM. Trimming took 8 bases from V and 5 from J, leaving 15 bases between them. The CDR3 is 13 amino acids. The CDR3 nucleotides read TGTGCCAGCCTCCCTGACACACGGACTGAAGCTTTCTTT. It is translated as CASLPDTRTEAFF.

The chain links TRBV6-5 to TRBJ2-7, with TRBD1 identical over 7 bases. V lost 2 bases, J lost 5 bases, and 6 bases stayed unmatched. This CDR3 has 14 amino acids. From germline, CDR1 is MNHEY and CDR2 SVGAGI. CDR3 protein: CASSYTGTVHEQYF. The DNA of the CDR3 is TGTGCCAGCAGTTACACCGGGACAGTCCACGAGCAGTACTTC.

The chain has TRBV19 and TRBJ1-5, with D perhaps matching TRBD1 (5 bases). The ends were cut back, 3 bases at V and 3 bases at J, with 9 bases in the middle. This CDR3 region has 14 residues. The germline V gene encodes CDR1 LNHDA and CDR2 SQIVND (reference sequence). CDR3: CASSMRGFNQPQHF. As DNA, the CDR3 is TGTGCCAGTAGTATGAGGGGATTCAATCAGCCCCAGCATTTT.

The V gene is TRBV18, the J gene TRBJ2-5, with 8 bases that match TRBD2. V gave up 3 bases and J gave up 2 bases; unmatched junction bases: 5. This CDR3 is built from 15 residues. Germline V gives CDR1 KGHSH, CDR2 LQKENI. The CDR3 reads CASSPSGLEQETQYF. The CDR3 DNA is TGTGCCAGCTCACCTTCGGGACTAGAACAAGAGACCCAGTACTTC.

The chain uses TRBV5-1 and TRBJ2-1, with 9 positions matching TRBD2. Trimming took 0 bases from V and 10 from J; bases not matched to a gene: 11. Germline values: CDR1 SGHRS, CDR2 YFSETQ. The CDR3 is made up of 16 amino acids. Here the CDR3 DNA reads TGCGCCAGCAGCTTGGCCACGACTAGCGGCTTTGAAGAGCAGTTCTTC. This sequence encodes CASSLATTSGFEEQFF.

V is TRBV7-2 and J is TRBJ1-5; TRBD1 is a possible D gene (5 bases). The V and J ends lost 3 bases and 8 bases respectively, with 14 bases between them. The CDR3 is made up of 14 amino acids. Germline V gives CDR1 SGHTA, CDR2 FQGNSA. The CDR3 loop is CASSFGHGKEPQHF. DNA for the CDR3: TGTGCCAGCAGCTTCGGACACGGGAAGGAGCCCCAGCATTTT.

V usage is TRBV6-5 and J usage is TRBJ2-7; 9 bases match TRBD1. Trimming cost V 6 bases and J 0 bases; bases outside gene matches: 3. The CDR3 sequence is 14 residues long. Looked up from germline, CDR1 is MNHEY and CDR2 is SVGAGI. The CDR3 reads CASSTGGPSYEQYF. The CDR3 bases are TGTGCCAGCAGCACAGGGGGCCCCTCCTACGAGCAGTACTTC.

V gene TRBV9 combines with J gene TRBJ1-5, with D tentatively TRBD1 (5 bases). V lost 0 bases to trimming and J lost 6 bases, with 19 bases between them. CDR1 is SGDLS and CDR2 is YYNGEE in the germline V gene. CDR3 length equals 17 residues. The chain's CDR3 is CASSVGYRPLTFQPQHF. In DNA, the CDR3 is TGTGCCAGCAGCGTAGGGTACAGGCCCCTTACGTTTCAGCCCCAGCATTTT.

The rearrangement uses TRBV18 and TRBJ2-5; D perhaps matches TRBD2 (6 bases). Germline V gives CDR1 KGHSH, CDR2 LQKENI. The CDR3 loop spans 15 amino acids. V was trimmed by 4 bases and J by 5 bases, leaving 17 bases between them. CDR3 coding DNA: TGTGCCAGCTCACGGGCACGGGAGATATGGGAGACCCAGTACTTC. Amino acid sequence: CASSRAREIWETQYF. The full variable domain, rest sourced from reference TRBV18 and TRBJ2-5, is NAGVMQNPRHLVRRRGQEARLRCSPMKGHSHVYWYRQLPEEGLKFMVYLQKENIIDESGMPKERFSAEFPKEGPSILRIQQVVRGDSAAYFCASSRAREIWETQYFGPGTRLLVL.

There are a few counts of this clone. The CDR3 DNA reads as TGTGCCAGCAGTGGGCCAGGGATAGCTTTCTTT. Amino acid sequence: CASSGPGIAFF. V usage is TRBV25-1 and J usage is TRBJ1-1; possibly TRBD1 for D (5 bases). Looked up from germline, CDR1 is MGHDK and CDR2 is SYGVNS. The CDR3 is made up of 11 amino acids. V gave up 4 bases and J gave up 10 bases, with 10 bases separating them.